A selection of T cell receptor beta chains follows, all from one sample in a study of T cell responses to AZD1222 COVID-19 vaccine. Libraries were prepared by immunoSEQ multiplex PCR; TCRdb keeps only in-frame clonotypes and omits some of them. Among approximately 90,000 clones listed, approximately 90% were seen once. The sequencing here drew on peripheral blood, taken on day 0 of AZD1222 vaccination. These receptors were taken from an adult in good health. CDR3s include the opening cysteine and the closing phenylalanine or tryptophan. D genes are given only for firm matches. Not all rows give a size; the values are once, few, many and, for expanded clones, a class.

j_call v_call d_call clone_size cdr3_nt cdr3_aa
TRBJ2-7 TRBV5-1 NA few TGCGCCAGCAAAGCTAGCATGAACTACGAGCAGTACTTC CASKASMNYEQYF
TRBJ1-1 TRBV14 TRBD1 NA TGTGCCAGCAGCCACTTAATAGGGACAGGGAGGAACACTGAAGCTTTCTTT CASSHLIGTGRNTEAFF
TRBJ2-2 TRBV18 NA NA TGTGCCAGCTCACCACAGGGCAGGGGAAGGGCGAACACCGGGGAGCTGTTTTTT CASSPQGRGRANTGELFF
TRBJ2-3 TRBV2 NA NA TGTGCCAGCACCCCCGGGACCTACTCTAGCACAGATACGCAGTATTTT CASTPGTYSSTDTQYF
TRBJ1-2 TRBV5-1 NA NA TGCGCCAGCAGCTTGGGTGCCAGTAACACCCGGGGTGGCTACACCTTC CASSLGASNTRGGYTF
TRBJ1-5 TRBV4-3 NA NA TGCGCCAGCAGCCAAGACCTAGCGAGGCAGCCCCAGCATTTT CASSQDLARQPQHF
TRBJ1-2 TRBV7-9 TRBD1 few TGTGCCAGCAGCTTAGCGAGGGGAGGGGGCGCGGACTATGGCTACACCTTC CASSLARGGGADYGYTF
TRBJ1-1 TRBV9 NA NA TGTGCCAGCAGCGTAGGGGTTAGTTGGGGCAGGAACACTGAAGCTTTCTTT CASSVGVSWGRNTEAFF
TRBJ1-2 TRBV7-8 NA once TGTGCCAGCAGCTTAGGGCCCAGCTATGGCTACACCTTC CASSLGPSYGYTF
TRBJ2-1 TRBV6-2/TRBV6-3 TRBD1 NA TGTGCCAGCAGTTACAACCCAGGGGGTATCTACAATGAGCAGTTCTTC CASSYNPGGIYNEQFF
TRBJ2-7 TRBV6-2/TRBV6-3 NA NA TGTGCCAGCAGTTATTTCAGCGCTTCCTACGAGCAGTACTTC CASSYFSASYEQYF
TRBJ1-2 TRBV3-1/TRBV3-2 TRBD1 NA TGTGCCAGCAGCCAGGGAGGGACAGTCAGTGGCTACACCTTC CASSQGGTVSGYTF
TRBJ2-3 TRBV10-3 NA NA TGTGCCATCAGTGGGGGACCAGAAGATACGCAGTATTTT CAISGGPEDTQYF
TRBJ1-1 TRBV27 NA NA TGTGCCAGGTTTAGAGCTTTGAACACTGAAGCTTTCTTT CARFRALNTEAFF
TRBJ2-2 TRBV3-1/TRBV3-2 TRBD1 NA TGTGCCAGCAGGCAGACAGGGATGAACACCGGGGAGCTGTTTTTT CASRQTGMNTGELFF
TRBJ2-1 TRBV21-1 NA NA TGTGCCAGCAGCAGGGACCCCAATGAGCAGTTCTTC CASSRDPNEQFF
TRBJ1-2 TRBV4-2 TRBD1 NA TGTGCCAGCAGCCAAGATCATAATGTAGACAGGGCCCTCTATGGCTACACCTTC CASSQDHNVDRALYGYTF
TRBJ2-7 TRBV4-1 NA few TGCGCCAGCAGCCAAGATTGGGGGCAATACTACGAGCAGTACTTC CASSQDWGQYYEQYF
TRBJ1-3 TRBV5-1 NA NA TGCGCCAGCAGCTTGGGGAACTCTGGAAACACCATATATTTT CASSLGNSGNTIYF
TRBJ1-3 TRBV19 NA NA TGTGCCAGTAGCCGACAGATCTCTGGAAACACCATATATTTT CASSRQISGNTIYF
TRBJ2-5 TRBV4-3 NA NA TGCGCCAGCAGCCAAGATAGGCTAGAGGAGACCCAGTACTTC CASSQDRLEETQYF
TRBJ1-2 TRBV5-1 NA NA TGCGCCAGCAGCCCATTGACAGCTTTGTATGGCTACACCTTC CASSPLTALYGYTF
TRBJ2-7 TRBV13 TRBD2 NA TGTGCCAGCAGCTTAGGGCGGGGGGGCTACGAGCAGTACTTC CASSLGRGGYEQYF
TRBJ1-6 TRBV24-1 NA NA TGTGCCACCAGTGCCGGGGGCATAGATTCACCCCTCCACTTT CATSAGGIDSPLHF
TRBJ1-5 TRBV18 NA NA TGTGCCAGCTCCCCTTCCAGCGGGGACCAGCCCCAGCATTTT CASSPSSGDQPQHF
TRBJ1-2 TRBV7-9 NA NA TGTGCCAGCAGGGAATACCGGGATAGGGACTATGGCTACACCTTC CASREYRDRDYGYTF
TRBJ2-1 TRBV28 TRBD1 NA TGTGCCAGCAGTCCTGGACAGGGGGTATACAATGAGCAGTTCTTC CASSPGQGVYNEQFF
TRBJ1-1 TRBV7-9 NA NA TGTGCCAGCAGCCAGATGACAGGGAACACTGAAGCTTTCTTT CASSQMTGNTEAFF
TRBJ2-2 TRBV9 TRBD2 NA TGTGCCAGCAGCGTAAAGCGGGGCGGGGCGAACACCGGGGAGCTGTTTTTT CASSVKRGGANTGELFF
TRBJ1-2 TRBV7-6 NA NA TGTGCCAGCAGCTCTGGGACTCAGCTCAATTCTAACTATGGCTACACCTTC CASSSGTQLNSNYGYTF
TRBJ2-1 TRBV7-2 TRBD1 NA TGTGCCAGCAGCTTAGCCGACAGGGCCCCCCTTGATGAGCAGTTCTTC CASSLADRAPLDEQFF
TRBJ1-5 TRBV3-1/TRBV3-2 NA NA TGTGCCAGCAGCCAAGATGCCGATCAGCCCCAGCATTTT CASSQDADQPQHF
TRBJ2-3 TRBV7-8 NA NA TGTGCCAGCAGCTATGGGATCGGGGTAGTTTCAGATACGCAGTATTTT CASSYGIGVVSDTQYF
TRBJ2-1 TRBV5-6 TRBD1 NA TGTGCCAGCAGCTTGCTTGGGACAGGGGGGAACAATGAGCAGTTCTTC CASSLLGTGGNNEQFF
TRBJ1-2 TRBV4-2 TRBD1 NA TGTGCCAGCAGCCAAGATGTGACGGGACAGGGCCTCTATGGCTACACCTTC CASSQDVTGQGLYGYTF
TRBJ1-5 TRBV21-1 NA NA TGTGCCAGCAGCAAAGCGGCGGCAGGGACCAATCAGCCCCAGCATTTT CASSKAAAGTNQPQHF
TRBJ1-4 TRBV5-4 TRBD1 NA TGTGCCAGCAGCTCAGGGGGCGGTGAAAAACTGTTTTTT CASSSGGGEKLFF
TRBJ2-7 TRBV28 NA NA TGTGCCAGCAGCCCGCAGGGAGGGGGCTACGAGCAGTACTTC CASSPQGGGYEQYF
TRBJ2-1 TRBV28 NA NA TGTGCCAGCCTCACCCGGTCAAGCGAGGCCCCACTCTCCTACAATGAGCAGTTCTTC CASLTRSSEAPLSYNEQFF
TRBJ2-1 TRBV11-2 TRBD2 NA TGTGCCAGCAGCTTCCGAGGACTAGCGGGAGATAATGAGCAGTTCTTC CASSFRGLAGDNEQFF
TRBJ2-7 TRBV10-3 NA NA TGTGCCATCAGTGATGTCCTAGTATCGTACGAGCAGTACTTC CAISDVLVSYEQYF
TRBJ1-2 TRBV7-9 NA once TGTGCCAGCAGCCCCGGACGGAACTATGGCTACACCTTC CASSPGRNYGYTF
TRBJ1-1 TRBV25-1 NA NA TGTGCCAGCAGGCCTACAAGTAACACTGAAGCTTTCTTT CASRPTSNTEAFF
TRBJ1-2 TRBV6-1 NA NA TGTGCCAGCACCTATACAGACTACTATGGCTACACCTTC CASTYTDYYGYTF
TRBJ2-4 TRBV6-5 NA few TGTGCCAGCAGAAAATCGGTGGGGGACATTCAGTACTTC CASRKSVGDIQYF
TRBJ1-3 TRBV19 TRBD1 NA TGTGCCAGTAGTACTGGACAGGACGCAGACACCATATATTTT CASSTGQDADTIYF
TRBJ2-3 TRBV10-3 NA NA TGTGCCATCAGTTACATTAGCACAGATACGCAGTATTTT CAISYISTDTQYF